Presented here are 7 T cell receptor beta chains from one specimen sequenced in a study of vaccination and CD4 T cells after COVID-19. Researchers used the Oncomine TCR Beta short-read assay to sequence DNA from cultured CD4+ T cells. MiXCR, applied by TCRdb to the PCR reads, yields one record per CDR3 protein. The sample lists some 19,000 distinct CDR3 sequences, nearly 55% occurring once. Treatment indicated: 10-day PBMC culture with coronavirus spike peptide pools or control peptides (ViraFEST assay). These receptors lack a known antigen. The sequencing sample was made of CD4+ T cells from blood, cultured in vitro. These TCRs come from a human donor who had recovered from COVID-19.

The genes are TRBV7-6 and TRBJ2-7; tentatively, D is TRBD2 (6 bases). V was cut by 0 bases and J by 7 bases, with 19 bases left in between. The CDR3 has 16 residues. Germline assignment: CDR1 SGHVS and CDR2 FNYEAQ. The CDR3, as DNA: TGTGCCAGCAGCTTAGCCCTGGGACTGGAAGTGCGAGAGCAGTACTTC. Amino acid sequence: CASSLALGLEVREQYF.

Comments on this clonotype: The DNA is left out, because the CDR3 cannot be placed on it with certainty; the CDR3 is given as TCRdb lists it. The V gene is TRBV27, the J gene TRBJ2-1; TRBD2, the table's D call, lacks a check against the DNA. The CDR3 is made up of 15 amino acids, end residues included. The germline CDR1 and CDR2 sequences are MNHEY and SMNVEV (reference sequence). CDR3: CASSLSWGSGSRLFF.

In its sample, this clonotype was seen a few times. The chain recombines TRBV5-4 with TRBJ2-7, with 9 bases aligning to TRBD1. Germline V gives CDR1 SGHNT, CDR2 YYREEE (reference sequence). V lost 4 bases to trimming and J lost 0 bases; unmatched junction nucleotides: 5. CDR3 length: 15 residues. Here the CDR3 DNA reads TGTGCCAGCAGCGTTGGGACAGGGCTCTCCTACGAGCAGTACTTC. It translates to CASSVGTGLSYEQYF.

The chain joins TRBV12-3 or TRBV12-4 to TRBJ2-1; D not certain. The CDR3 has 17 amino acids. V was trimmed by 2 bases and J by 2 bases, leaving 16 bases between them. DNA of the CDR3: TGTGCCAGCAGTTTATACGGCGCGCTTGGGGCCTACAATGAGCAGTTCTTC. Translating it yields CASSLYGALGAYNEQFF.

V gene TRBV5-1 combines with J gene TRBJ1-2; D gene unclear. This CDR3 region has 15 residues. Germline CDR1 SGHRS, CDR2 YFSETQ. V was pared by 4 bases and J by 2 bases, with 15 bases between. The CDR3 protein is CASSLHSAGNYGYTF. The CDR3 region has the DNA TGCGCCAGCAGCCTACACAGCGCCGGGAACTATGGCTACACCTTC.

This clonotype was seen a few times. CDR3 nucleotides: TGTGCCAGCAGTCCCCGGACAGGGCGGGGGTACGAGCAGTACTTC. Amino acids: CASSPRTGRGYEQYF. V is TRBV6-1 and J is TRBJ2-7; D perhaps matches TRBD1 (8 bases). V was pared by 5 bases and J by 4 bases, with 18 bases between. Per the germline V gene, CDR1 is MNHNS and CDR2 is SASEGT. The CDR3 totals 15 residues.

The chain uses TRBV7-2 and TRBJ2-5, with D possibly being TRBD1 (6 bases). V was shortened by 5 bases and J by 6 bases, with 10 bases between the two germline ends. The germline V gene has CDR1 SGHTA and CDR2 FQGNSA. This CDR3 is built from 12 residues. The DNA for the CDR3 is TGTGCCAGCAGCCGACAGGAACAGACCCAGTACTTC. This gives the protein CASSRQEQTQYF.